This T cell receptor (beta chain) was identified during a study of CD8+CD57+ T cells in acquired aplastic anemia. Study-wide context: Mean DNA quantity obtained from sorted CD4+ and CD8+ cells was about 3 ug.

The sequenced patients had an expansion of CD8+CD57+ cells seen by flow cytometry. By the time of blood sampling, patients had still received no therapy. Genomic DNA was employed as the template in profiling TCR beta VDJ and CDR3. One entry per CDR3 protein results from TCRdb running MiXCR on the reads. The sample includes roughly 160,000 distinct CDR3 sequences, 71% of them seen just once. This clonotype was recorded a few times. As yet, its antigen is unknown. Study-wide findings and caveats: Around 29 CD8+ CDR3 sequences were shared between patients and controls. Controls and patients did not differ significantly in CD8+ Simpson's diversity.

The sample taken for sequencing was sorted CD4+, CD8+, or CD8+CD57+ T cells (not recorded which) from PBMCs. This receptor was taken from a human donor with aplastic anemia.

CDR3 in DNA: TGTGCCAGCAGTGACAGCTGGGGTGGCGTCACTGAAGCTTTCTTT. Encoded protein: CASSDSWGGVTEAFF. The genes are TRBV6-4 and TRBJ1-1; D remains ambiguous. Germline V lookup: CDR1 MRHNA, CDR2 SNTAGT. This CDR3 region has 15 residues. Deletions cut 2 bases from V and 4 bases from J, with 14 bases between.